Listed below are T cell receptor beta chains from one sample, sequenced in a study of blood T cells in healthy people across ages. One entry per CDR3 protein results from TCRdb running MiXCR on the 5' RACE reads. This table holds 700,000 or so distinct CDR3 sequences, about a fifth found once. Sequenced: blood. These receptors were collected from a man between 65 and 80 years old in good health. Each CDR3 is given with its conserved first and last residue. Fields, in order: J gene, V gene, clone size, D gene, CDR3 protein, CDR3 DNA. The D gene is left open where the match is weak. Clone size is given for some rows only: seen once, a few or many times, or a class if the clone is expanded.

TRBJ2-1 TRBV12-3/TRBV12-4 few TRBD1 CASSIPGQGPYNEQFF TGTGCCAGCAGTATCCCCGGACAGGGGCCCTACAATGAGCAGTTCTTC
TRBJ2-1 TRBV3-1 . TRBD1 CASTRTGDSYNEQFF TGTGCCAGCACCAGGACAGGGGACTCCTACAATGAGCAGTTCTTC
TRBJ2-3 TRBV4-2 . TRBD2 CASSQLAGEADTQYF TGTGCCAGCAGCCAACTAGCGGGGGAGGCAGATACGCAGTATTTT
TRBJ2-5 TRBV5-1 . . CASSLLSGQQETQYF TGCGCCAGCAGCTTGCTATCTGGTCAGCAAGAGACCCAGTACTTC
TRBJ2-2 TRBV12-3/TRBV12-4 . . CASSPPGRGTGELFF TGTGCCAGCAGCCCTCCGGGACGCGGCACCGGGGAGCTGTTTTTT
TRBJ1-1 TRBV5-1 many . CASSLGPDTEAFF TGTGCCAGCAGCTTAGGCCCGGACACTGAAGCTTTCTTT
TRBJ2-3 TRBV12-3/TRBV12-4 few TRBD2 CASSHGAASGLDTQYF TGTGCCAGCAGCCATGGGGCGGCTAGCGGGTTGGATACGCAGTATTTT
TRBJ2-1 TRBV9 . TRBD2 CASSERGGRSDEQFF TGTGCCAGCAGCGAGCGCGGCGGGAGATCGGATGAGCAGTTCTTC
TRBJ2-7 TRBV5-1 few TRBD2 CASSLGGGENYEQYF TGCGCCAGCAGCTTGGGCGGGGGGGAAAACTACGAGCAGTACTTC
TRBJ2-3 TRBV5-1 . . CASSLDNRAPYTDTQYF TGCGCCAGCAGCTTGGATAACAGGGCCCCCTACACAGATACGCAGTATTTT
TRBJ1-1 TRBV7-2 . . CASSLLQNTEAFF TGTGCCAGCAGCTTACTACAGAACACTGAAGCTTTCTTT
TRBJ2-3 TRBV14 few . CASSQAFLPRTDTQYF TGTGCCAGCAGCCAGGCCTTTCTCCCCCGCACAGATACGCAGTATTTT
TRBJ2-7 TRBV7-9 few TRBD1 CASSKGATYEQYF TGTGCCAGTTCAAAGGGGGCCACCTACGAGCAGTACTTC
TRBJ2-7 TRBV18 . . CASSPFEGYEQYF TGTGCCAGCTCACCATTCGAGGGCTACGAGCAGTACTTC
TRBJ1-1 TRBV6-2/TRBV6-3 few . CASTPTKMNTEAFF TGTGCCAGCACACCGACAAAGATGAACACTGAAGCTTTCTTT
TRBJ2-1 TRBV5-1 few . CASSLLSDSYNEQFF TGCGCCAGCAGCTTGCTTAGCGACTCCTACAATGAGCAGTTCTTC
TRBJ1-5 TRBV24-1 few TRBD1 CATSEAGGSRQPQHF TGTGCCACCAGTGAAGCAGGGGGCTCGAGACAGCCCCAGCATTTT
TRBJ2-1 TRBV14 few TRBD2 CASSKPGLDEQFF TGTGCCAGCAGCAAACCGGGACTAGACGAGCAGTTCTTC
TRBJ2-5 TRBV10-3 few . CAISVGEQETQYF TGTGCCATCAGTGTGGGAGAGCAAGAGACCCAGTACTTC
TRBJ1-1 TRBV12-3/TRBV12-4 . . CASSSGAGNTEAFF TGTGCCAGCAGTTCAGGGGCGGGGAACACTGAAGCTTTCTTT
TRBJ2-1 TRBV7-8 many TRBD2 CASSIDHGLAGGSYNEQFF TGTGCCAGCAGCATCGACCATGGACTAGCGGGAGGCTCCTACAATGAGCAGTTCTTC
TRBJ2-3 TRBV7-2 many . CASSLAVTLGTKSSTDTQYF TGTGCCAGCAGCTTAGCAGTGACACTTGGGACAAAGTCTAGCACAGATACGCAGTATTTT
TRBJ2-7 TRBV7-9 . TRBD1 CAGKMDRVVGEQYF TGTGCCGGCAAGATGGACAGGGTCGTTGGCGAGCAGTACTTC
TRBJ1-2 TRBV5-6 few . CASSLWGKDGYTF TGTGCCAGCAGCTTGTGGGGGAAGGATGGCTACACCTTC
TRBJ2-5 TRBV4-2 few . CASSQKHGEQETQYF TGTGCCAGCAGCCAAAAGCACGGAGAACAGGAGACCCAGTACTTC
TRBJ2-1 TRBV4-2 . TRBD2 CASIRGGSSYNEQFF TGTGCCAGCATTCGAGGCGGGAGCTCCTACAATGAGCAGTTCTTC
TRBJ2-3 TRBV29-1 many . CSVVRLGADTQYF TGCAGCGTTGTTCGGTTAGGGGCAGATACGCAGTATTTT
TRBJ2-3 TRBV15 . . CATSREKWGTDTQYF TGTGCCACCAGCAGAGAGAAGTGGGGCACAGATACGCAGTATTTT
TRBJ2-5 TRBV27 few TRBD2 CASSLQGLAQETQYF TGTGCCAGCAGTTTACAGGGACTAGCACAAGAGACCCAGTACTTC
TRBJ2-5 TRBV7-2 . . CASSIDWGGETQYF TGTGCCAGCAGCATTGATTGGGGAGGAGAGACCCAGTACTTC
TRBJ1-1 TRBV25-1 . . CASSPHVETEAFF TGTGCCAGCAGCCCACACGTAGAGACTGAAGCTTTCTTT
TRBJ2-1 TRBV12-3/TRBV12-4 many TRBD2 CASSPRTSNHNEQFF TGTGCCAGCAGTCCGAGGACTAGCAACCACAATGAGCAGTTCTTC
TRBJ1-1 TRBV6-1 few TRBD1 CASSKRQGALNTEAFF TGTGCCAGCAGTAAACGCCAGGGGGCTCTGAACACTGAAGCTTTCTTT
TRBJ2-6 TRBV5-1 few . CASSSGHSSGANVLTF TGCGCCAGCAGCTCGGGACATAGCTCTGGGGCCAACGTCCTGACTTTC
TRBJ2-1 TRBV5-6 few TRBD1 CASFFRGQTKHNEQFF TGTGCCAGCTTTTTCCGGGGACAGACTAAACACAATGAGCAGTTCTTC
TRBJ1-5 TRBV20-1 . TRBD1 CSAGGDRGYQPQHF TGCAGTGCTGGAGGGGACAGGGGATATCAGCCCCAGCATTTT
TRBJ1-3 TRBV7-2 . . CASSLDGWGNTIYF TGTGCCAGCAGCTTAGACGGGTGGGGAAACACCATATATTTT
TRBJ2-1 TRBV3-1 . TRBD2 CASSQYRTSGGGYEQFF TGTGCCAGCAGCCAATACAGGACTAGCGGGGGAGGCTATGAGCAGTTCTTC
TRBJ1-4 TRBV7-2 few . CASTRATNEKLFF TGTGCCAGCACCCGTGCAACTAATGAAAAACTGTTTTTT
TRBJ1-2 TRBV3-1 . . CASSQDALVYGYTF TGTGCCAGCAGCCAGGACGCTCTAGTCTATGGCTACACCTTC